Each of the 20 T cell receptor beta chains below was sequenced from the same sample in a study of post-analysis software for immune sequencing data. Findings of the study overall: Controls showed lower frequencies than patients for 5 or 6 TRBV segments, and TRBV5-6, TRBV5-1 and TRBV20-1 were among these.

No antigen has been identified for these receptors. Sequencing libraries made from TCR beta cDNA carried unique molecular identifiers. TCRdb passed the PCR reads through MiXCR, listing each CDR3 protein once. The table lists about 810,000 distinct CDR3 sequences, about 57% of them singletons. The specimen sequenced was blood. The receptor source for this set is a girl between 10 and 17 years old with multiple sclerosis.

There are a few counts of this clonotype. V and J are TRBV19 and TRBJ2-5; D is ambiguous. The end of the DNA is better explained by TRBJ2-7, so the J call may be wrong. The CDR3 contains 13 residues. CDR1 is LNHDA, CDR2 SQIVND, per germline (reference sequence). CDR3 in amino acids: CASSVHTEYEQYF. CDR3 DNA sequence: TGTGCCAGTAGTGTACATACTGAGTACGAGCAGTACTTC.

As concerns this clonotype: A read error may produce the germline difference seen at one junction end. The chain combines TRBV7-8 with TRBJ1-1, with D hard to call. The CDR3 totals 14 residues. Germline V gene data show CDR1 as SGHVS and CDR2 as FQNEAQ. CDR3 sequence: CASSLRETDTEAFF. Written as DNA, the CDR3 is TGTGCCAGCAGCTTAAGGGAAACTGACACTGAGGCTTTCTTT.

The genes are TRBV20-1 and TRBJ2-5, with D possibly called TRBD1 or TRBD2 (7 bases each). The DNA end favors TRBJ2-7, so the J call may be wrong. CDR3 length: 16 residues. Per the germline V gene, CDR1 is DFQATT and CDR2 is SNEGSKA (reference sequence). The CDR3: CSARFVRGGERDEQYF. CDR3 sequence (DNA): TGCAGTGCTAGATTCGTCAGGGGGGGAGAAAGGGACGAGCAGTACTTC.

This clonotype was observed a few times. The chain carries TRBV12-3 or TRBV12-4 and TRBJ1-2; D might be TRBD1 (6 bases). The CDR3 loop spans 13 amino acids. V lost 2 bases and J lost 7, with 11 bases in between. The CDR3 nucleotides are TGTGCCAGCAGTTTATTCGAGGGGGGTGGCTACACCTTC. Translation: CASSLFEGGGYTF.

This clonotype was observed a handful of times. The chain has TRBV29-1 and TRBJ2-5, with 7 nucleotides matching TRBD1. CDR1 and CDR2 from the germline V gene are SQVTM and ANQGSEA. The CDR3 is 15 amino acids. J gave up 2 bases and V 5 bases, and 11 bases lay outside the gene matches. Here the CDR3 reads CSVPRQGVLQETQYF. The CDR3 DNA reads TGCAGCGTTCCCCGACAGGGAGTACTACAAGAGACCCAGTACTTC.

V and J are TRBV10-3 and TRBJ1-2; 9 positions agree with TRBD1. This CDR3 contains 14 residues. Unmatched junction bases numbered 7, after V lost 5 bases and J lost 6 bases. CDR1 is ENHRY, CDR2 SYGVKD, per germline. The CDR3 sequence: CAISSDRGEHGYTF. The CDR3 nucleotides read TGTGCCATCAGTTCAGACAGGGGGGAGCATGGCTACACCTTC.

This clonotype turned up a few times. The chain combines TRBV20-1 with TRBJ2-1; TRBD1 is a possible D gene (6 bases). Trimming took off 5 bases at V and 6 bases at J, with 17 bases between the two ends. Germline CDR1 is DFQATT and CDR2 is SNEGSKA (reference sequence). CDR3 length: 14 amino acids. CDR3 region: CSAEGTRGFNEQFF. CDR3 nucleotide sequence: TGCAGTGCTGAGGGGACAAGGGGTTTCAATGAGCAGTTCTTC.

V usage is TRBV12-3 or TRBV12-4 and J usage is TRBJ2-7; 9 nucleotides agree with TRBD1. The CDR3 spans 14 residues. The V segment lost 6 bases and the J segment 7 bases; nucleotides outside the gene matches: 10. The CDR3 region is CASRGQGDYNEQYF. In DNA form, the CDR3 reads TGTGCCAGCAGGGGACAGGGAGACTACAATGAGCAGTACTTC.

J is TRBJ2-7 and V is TRBV9, with D possibly matching TRBD1 (6 bases). This CDR3 is built from 14 residues. CDR1 is SGDLS, CDR2 YYNGEE, per germline. V lost 0 bases and J 3 bases, leaving 10 bases between the germline ends. Here the CDR3 DNA reads TGTGCCAGCAGCGTAGGACAGGTGAACTACGAGCAGTACTTC. Translation gives CASSVGQVNYEQYF.

The CDR3 nucleotides are TGTGCCAGCAGTTCCAGCGGGGTAAACTCCTACAATGAGCAGTTCTTC. Translating gives CASSSSGVNSYNEQFF. This chain connects TRBV25-1 to TRBJ2-1; TRBD2 aligns across 7 bases. The V segment lost 5 bases and the J segment 0 bases; nucleotides outside the gene matches: 7. There are 16 residues in the CDR3. The V gene's germline CDR1 is MGHDK and CDR2 SYGVNS.

The chain couples TRBV12-3 or TRBV12-4 to TRBJ2-4, with D uncertain. With 6 bases removed from V and 8 bases from J, the gap between germline ends came to 23 bases. The CDR3 covers 16 residues. CDR3 DNA sequence: TGTGCCAGCAGCCCGACCGGGCCCCTTATGCAGGACATTCAGTACTTC. Protein: CASSPTGPLMQDIQYF.

As to this clonotype: At one of its ends the junction is not consistent with the germline gene, which may arise from a read error. V is TRBV2 and J is TRBJ2-5; a possible D gene is TRBD1 (6 bases). Germline V lookup: CDR1 SNHLY, CDR2 FYNNEI. The CDR3 covers 14 residues. CDR3 DNA sequence: TGTGCAAGCAGGGGACGGCAGTACCAAGAGACCCAGTACTTC. This gives the protein CASRGRQYQETQYF.

This clonotype was seen a few times. The V call is TRBV2, the J call TRBJ2-2; TRBD2 matches 14 bases. The germline gives CDR1 SNHLY, CDR2 FYNNEI. The CDR3 sequence is 17 residues long. The V and J ends lost 7 bases and 5 bases, in that order; junction bases with no gene match: 9. Here the CDR3 DNA reads TGTGCCAGCATCCCGACTAGCGGGGGGGCCCGGACCGGGGAGCTGTTTTTT. It specifies CASIPTSGGARTGELFF.

Points on this clonotype: One end of the junction fails to match germline, which may point to a read error. V usage is TRBV3-1 and J usage is TRBJ2-7, with 8 bases that match TRBD1. The DNA end lines up better with TRBJ2-5; the J call may be wrong. The length of the CDR3 is 17 residues. Germline CDR1 reads LGHDT; CDR2 reads YNNKEL (reference sequence). The CDR3 loop reads CASSQGPDRARMETQYF. CDR3 bases: TGTGCCAGTAGCCAAGGCCCGGACAGGGCCCGAATGGAGACCCAGTACTTC.

This sequence joins TRBV21-1 and TRBJ1-4. TRBV21-1 is reported as a pseudogene. CDR3 length: 20 residues. In DNA, the CDR3 is TGTGCCAGCAGCCCTCATGGGAGGGACGACGGATTAGCAACTAATGAAAAACTGTTTTTT. Its protein is CASSPHGRDDGLATNEKLFF.

The chain is built from TRBV6-5 and TRBJ2-7; TRBD1 might be the D (6 bases). Per the germline V gene, CDR1 is MNHEY and CDR2 is SVGAGI. V gave up 6 bases and J gave up 0 bases, with 18 bases separating them. The CDR3 has 16 residues. Here the CDR3 reads CASSRGWTAFSYEQYF. For the CDR3, the DNA is TGTGCCAGCAGCCGCGGGTGGACAGCCTTCTCCTACGAGCAGTACTTC.

The chain links TRBV29-1 to TRBJ1-5, with D perhaps matching TRBD1 (6 bases). CDR1 is SQVTM, CDR2 ANQGSEA, per germline. The CDR3 runs to 14 residues. Trimming left V 6 bases short and J 2 bases short, with 14 bases between. CDR3: CSVTQGGGNQPQHF. The CDR3 DNA reads TGCAGCGTAACACAGGGAGGCGGCAATCAGCCCCAGCATTTT.

The J gene is TRBJ2-1, the V gene TRBV18; the match to TRBD2 covers 10 bases. The tail of the sequence fits TRBJ2-7 better, so the J call may be wrong. The CDR3 sequence is 18 residues long. CDR1 is KGHSH, CDR2 LQKENI, per germline. CDR3 sequence (DNA): TGTGCCAGCTCACCACCAGGGCTAGCGGGGGCCTCCTACAATGAGCAGTACTTC. Protein product: CASSPPGLAGASYNEQYF.

This clonotype was counted a few times. V is TRBV7-9 and J is TRBJ2-1; 8 nucleotides match TRBD2. Germline V lookup: CDR1 SEHNR, CDR2 FQNEAQ (reference sequence). V trimming: 0 bases; J trimming: 4 bases; junction bases outside the gene matches: 2. The length of the CDR3 is 15 residues. This CDR3 reads CASSLALAGYNEQFF. The CDR3 DNA follows: TGTGCCAGCAGCTTAGCTTTAGCGGGGTACAATGAGCAGTTCTTC.

This clonotype was seen more than once but under ten times. This sequence joins TRBV10-3 and TRBJ2-3; TRBD2 is a possible D gene (6 bases). The CDR3 totals 14 residues. V dropped 4 bases and J dropped 2 bases, with 10 bases sitting between them. Per germline, CDR1 ENHRY and CDR2 SYGVKD. CDR3 sequence: CAISALATTDTQYF. The CDR3 DNA reads as TGTGCCATCAGTGCTCTAGCGACCACAGATACGCAGTATTTT.